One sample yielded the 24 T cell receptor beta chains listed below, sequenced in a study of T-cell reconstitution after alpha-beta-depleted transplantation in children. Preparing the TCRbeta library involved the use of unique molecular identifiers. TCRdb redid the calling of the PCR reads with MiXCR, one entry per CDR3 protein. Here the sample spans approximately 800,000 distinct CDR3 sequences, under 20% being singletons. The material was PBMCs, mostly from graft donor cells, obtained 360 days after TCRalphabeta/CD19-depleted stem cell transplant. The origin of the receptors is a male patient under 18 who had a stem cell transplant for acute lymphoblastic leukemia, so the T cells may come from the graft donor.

This CDR3 is CASSHLAAGRYYEQYF. The CDR3 DNA sequence: TGTGCCAGCAGCCATTTAGCGGCGGGACGGTACTACGAGCAGTACTTC. This sequence joins TRBV3-1 and TRBJ2-7, with TRBD2 as a possible D gene (6 bases). The CDR3 runs 16 residues. V dropped 3 bases and J dropped 3 bases, with 18 bases sitting between them. Germline values: CDR1 LGHDT, CDR2 YNNKEL (reference sequence).

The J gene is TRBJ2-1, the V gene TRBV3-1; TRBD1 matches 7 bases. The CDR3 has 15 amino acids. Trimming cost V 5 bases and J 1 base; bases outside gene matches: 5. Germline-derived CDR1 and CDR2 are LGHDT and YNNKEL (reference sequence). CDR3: CASSEPGQSYNEQFF. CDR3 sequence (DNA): TGTGCCAGCAGCGAGCCGGGACAGTCCTACAATGAGCAGTTCTTC.

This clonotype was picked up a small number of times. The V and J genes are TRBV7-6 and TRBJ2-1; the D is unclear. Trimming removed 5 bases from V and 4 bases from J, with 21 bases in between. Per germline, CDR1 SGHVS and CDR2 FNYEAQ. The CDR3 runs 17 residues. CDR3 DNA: TGTGCCAGCAGCATATCCCCGAAGAAGTCTATATACAATGAGCAGTTCTTC. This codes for CASSISPKKSIYNEQFF.

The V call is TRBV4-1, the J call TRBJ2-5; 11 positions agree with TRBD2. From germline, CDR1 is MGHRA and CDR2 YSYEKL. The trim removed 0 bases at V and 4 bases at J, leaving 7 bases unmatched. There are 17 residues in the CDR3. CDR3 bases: TGCGCCAGCAGCCAAGAGACTAGCGGGATTAAGAGAGAGACCCAGTACTTC. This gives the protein CASSQETSGIKRETQYF.

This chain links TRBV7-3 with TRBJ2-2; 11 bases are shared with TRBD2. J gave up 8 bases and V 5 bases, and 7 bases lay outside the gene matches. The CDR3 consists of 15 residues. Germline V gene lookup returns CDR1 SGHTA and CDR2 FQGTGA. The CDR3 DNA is TGTGCCAGCAGCCTTAAACTAGCGGGAGATGGGGAGCTGTTTTTT. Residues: CASSLKLAGDGELFF.

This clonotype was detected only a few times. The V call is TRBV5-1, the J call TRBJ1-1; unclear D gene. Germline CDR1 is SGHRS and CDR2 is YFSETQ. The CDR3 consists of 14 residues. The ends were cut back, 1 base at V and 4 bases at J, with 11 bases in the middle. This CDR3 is CASSLYGKVTEAFF. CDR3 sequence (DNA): TGCGCCAGCAGCTTGTATGGGAAAGTCACTGAAGCTTTCTTT.

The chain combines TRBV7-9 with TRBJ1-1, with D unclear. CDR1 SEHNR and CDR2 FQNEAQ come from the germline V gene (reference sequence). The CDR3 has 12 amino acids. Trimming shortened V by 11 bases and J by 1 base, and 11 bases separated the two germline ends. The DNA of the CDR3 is TGTGCCCTCGCAGAGGGGAACACTGAAGCTTTCTTT. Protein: CALAEGNTEAFF. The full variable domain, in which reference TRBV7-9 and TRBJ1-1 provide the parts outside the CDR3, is DTGVSQNPRHKITKRGQNVTFRCDPISEHNRLYWYRQTLGQGPEFLTYFQNEAQLEKSRLLSDRFSAERPKGSFSTLEIQRTEQGDSAMYLCALAEGNTEAFFGQGTRLTVV.

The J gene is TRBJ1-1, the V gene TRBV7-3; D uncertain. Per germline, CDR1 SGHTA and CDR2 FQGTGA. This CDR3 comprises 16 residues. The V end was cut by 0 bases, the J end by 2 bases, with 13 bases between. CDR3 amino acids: CASSLTGIPYNTEAFF. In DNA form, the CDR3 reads TGTGCCAGCAGCTTAACGGGGATCCCTTATAACACTGAAGCTTTCTTT.

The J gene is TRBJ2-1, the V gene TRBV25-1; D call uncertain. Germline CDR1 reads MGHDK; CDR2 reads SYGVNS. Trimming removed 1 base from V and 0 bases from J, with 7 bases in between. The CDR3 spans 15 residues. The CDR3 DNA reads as TGTGCCAGCAGTGAATTCCGGAGCTCCTACAATGAGCAGTTCTTC. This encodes CASSEFRSSYNEQFF.

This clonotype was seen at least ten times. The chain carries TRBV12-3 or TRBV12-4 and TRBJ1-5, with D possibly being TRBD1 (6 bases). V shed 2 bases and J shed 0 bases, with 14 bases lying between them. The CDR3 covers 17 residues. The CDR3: CASSLRGTSYSNQPQHF. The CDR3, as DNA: TGTGCCAGCAGTTTAAGGGGGACCTCTTATAGCAATCAGCCCCAGCATTTT.

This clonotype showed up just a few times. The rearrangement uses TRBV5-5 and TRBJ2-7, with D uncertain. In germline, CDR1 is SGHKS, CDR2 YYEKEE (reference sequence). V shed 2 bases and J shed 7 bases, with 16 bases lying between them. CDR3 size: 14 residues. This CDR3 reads CASSFPNKPREQYF. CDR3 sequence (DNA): TGTGCCAGCAGCTTCCCGAACAAGCCACGGGAGCAGTACTTC. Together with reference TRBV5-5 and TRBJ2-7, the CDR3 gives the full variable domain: DAGVTQSPTHLIKTRGQQVTLRCSPISGHKSVSWYQQVLGQGPQFIFQYYEKEERGRGNFPDRFSARQFPNYSSELNVNALLLGDSALYLCASSFPNKPREQYFGPGTRLTVT.

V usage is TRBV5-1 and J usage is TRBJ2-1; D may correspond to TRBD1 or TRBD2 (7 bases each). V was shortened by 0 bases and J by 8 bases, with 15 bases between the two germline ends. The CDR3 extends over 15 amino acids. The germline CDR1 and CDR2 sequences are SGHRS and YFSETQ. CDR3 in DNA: TGCGCCAGCAGCTTGGCCAGGGGGGGCCTCGATGAGCAGTTCTTC. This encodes CASSLARGGLDEQFF.

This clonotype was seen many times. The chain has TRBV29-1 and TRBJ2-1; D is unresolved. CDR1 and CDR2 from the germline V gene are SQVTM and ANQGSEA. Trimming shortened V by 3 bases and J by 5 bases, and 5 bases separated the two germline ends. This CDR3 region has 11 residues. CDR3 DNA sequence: TGCAGCGTTGAGGGCGACAATGAGCAGTTCTTC. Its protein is CSVEGDNEQFF.

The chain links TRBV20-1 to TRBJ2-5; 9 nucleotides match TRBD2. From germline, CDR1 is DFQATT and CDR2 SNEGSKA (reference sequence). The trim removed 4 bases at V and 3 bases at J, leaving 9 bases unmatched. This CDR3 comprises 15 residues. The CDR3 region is CSAKPRTSAKETQYF. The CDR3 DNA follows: TGCAGTGCTAAACCCCGGACTAGCGCCAAAGAGACCCAGTACTTC.

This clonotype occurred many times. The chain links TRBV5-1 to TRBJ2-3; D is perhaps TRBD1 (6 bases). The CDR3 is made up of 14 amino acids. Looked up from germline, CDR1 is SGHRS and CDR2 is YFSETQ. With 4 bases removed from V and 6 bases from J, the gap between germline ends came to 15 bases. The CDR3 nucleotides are TGCGCCAGCAGCGGGGGACACCAGGTGGATACGCAGTATTTT. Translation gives CASSGGHQVDTQYF.

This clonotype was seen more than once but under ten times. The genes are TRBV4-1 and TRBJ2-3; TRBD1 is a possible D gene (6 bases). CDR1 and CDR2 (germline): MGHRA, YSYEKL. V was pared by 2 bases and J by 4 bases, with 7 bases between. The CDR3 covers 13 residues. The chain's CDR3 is CASSQTGSDTQYF. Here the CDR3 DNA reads TGCGCCAGCAGCCAAACAGGGTCAGATACGCAGTATTTT.

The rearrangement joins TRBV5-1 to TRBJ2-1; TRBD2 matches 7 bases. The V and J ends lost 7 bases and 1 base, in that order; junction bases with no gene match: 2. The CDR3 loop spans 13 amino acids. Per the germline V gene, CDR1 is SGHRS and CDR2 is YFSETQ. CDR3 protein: CASVGGSYNEQFF. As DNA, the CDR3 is TGCGCCAGCGTGGGGGGGTCCTACAATGAGCAGTTCTTC.

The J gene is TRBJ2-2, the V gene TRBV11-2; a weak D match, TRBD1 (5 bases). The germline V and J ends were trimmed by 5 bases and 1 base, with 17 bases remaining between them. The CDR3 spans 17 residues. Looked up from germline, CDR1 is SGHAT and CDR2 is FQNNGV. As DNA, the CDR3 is TGTGCCAGCAGCCCCTCCCTGGACACCTGGAACACCGGGGAGCTGTTTTTT. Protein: CASSPSLDTWNTGELFF.

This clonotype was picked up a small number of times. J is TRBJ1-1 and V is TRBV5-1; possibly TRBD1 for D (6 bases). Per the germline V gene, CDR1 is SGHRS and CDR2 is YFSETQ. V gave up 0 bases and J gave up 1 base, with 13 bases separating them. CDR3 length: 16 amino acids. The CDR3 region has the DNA TGCGCCAGCAGCTTGGTTAGTCAGGGGTGGAACACTGAAGCTTTCTTT. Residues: CASSLVSQGWNTEAFF.

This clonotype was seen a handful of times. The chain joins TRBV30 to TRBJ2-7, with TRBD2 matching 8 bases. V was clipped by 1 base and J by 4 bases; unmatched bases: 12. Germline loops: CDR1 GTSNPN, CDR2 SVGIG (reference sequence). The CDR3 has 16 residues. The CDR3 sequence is CAWSDLRGGRSYEQYF. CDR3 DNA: TGTGCCTGGAGTGATCTGCGCGGCGGGAGGTCGTACGAGCAGTACTTC.

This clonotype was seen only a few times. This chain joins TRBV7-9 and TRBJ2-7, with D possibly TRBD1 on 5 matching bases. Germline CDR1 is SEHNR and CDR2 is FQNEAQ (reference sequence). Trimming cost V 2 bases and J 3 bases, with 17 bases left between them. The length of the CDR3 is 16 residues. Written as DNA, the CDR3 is TGTGCCAGCAGCTTATCCGGATCCAACAGGCTCTACGAGCAGTACTTC. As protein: CASSLSGSNRLYEQYF. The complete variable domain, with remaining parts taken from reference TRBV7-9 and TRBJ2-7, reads DTGVSQNPRHKITKRGQNVTFRCDPISEHNRLYWYRQTLGQGPEFLTYFQNEAQLEKSRLLSDRFSAERPKGSFSTLEIQRTEQGDSAMYLCASSLSGSNRLYEQYFGPGTRLTVT.

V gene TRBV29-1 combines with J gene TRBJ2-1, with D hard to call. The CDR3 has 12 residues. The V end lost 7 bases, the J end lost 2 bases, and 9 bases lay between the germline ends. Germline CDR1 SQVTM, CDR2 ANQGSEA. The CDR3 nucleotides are TGCAGCGCCCGGATCCCCTACAATGAGCAGTTCTTC. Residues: CSARIPYNEQFF.

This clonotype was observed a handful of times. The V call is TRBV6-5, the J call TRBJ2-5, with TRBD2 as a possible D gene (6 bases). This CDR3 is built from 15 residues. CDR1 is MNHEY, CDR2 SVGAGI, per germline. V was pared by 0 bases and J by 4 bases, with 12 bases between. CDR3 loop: CASSYSETSIETQYF. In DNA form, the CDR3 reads TGTGCCAGCAGTTACTCCGAGACTAGTATAGAGACCCAGTACTTC.

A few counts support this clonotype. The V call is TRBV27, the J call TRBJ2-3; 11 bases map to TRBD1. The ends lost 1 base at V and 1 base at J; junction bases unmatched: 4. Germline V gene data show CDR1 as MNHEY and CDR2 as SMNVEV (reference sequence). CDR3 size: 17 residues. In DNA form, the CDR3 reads TGTGCCAGCAGTTTATACGGGACAGGGGGAGGCACAGATACGCAGTATTTT. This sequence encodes CASSLYGTGGGTDTQYF.